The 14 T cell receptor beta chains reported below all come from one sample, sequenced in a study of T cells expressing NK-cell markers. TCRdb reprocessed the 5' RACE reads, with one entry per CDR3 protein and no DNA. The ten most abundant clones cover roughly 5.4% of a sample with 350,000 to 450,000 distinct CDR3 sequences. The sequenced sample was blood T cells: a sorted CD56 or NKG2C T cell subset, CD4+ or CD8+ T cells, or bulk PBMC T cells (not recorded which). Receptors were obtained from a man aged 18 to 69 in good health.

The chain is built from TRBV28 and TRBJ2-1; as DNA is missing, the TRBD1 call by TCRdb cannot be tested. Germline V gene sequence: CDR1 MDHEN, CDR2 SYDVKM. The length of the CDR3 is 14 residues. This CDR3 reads CASSTGGTQNEQFF.

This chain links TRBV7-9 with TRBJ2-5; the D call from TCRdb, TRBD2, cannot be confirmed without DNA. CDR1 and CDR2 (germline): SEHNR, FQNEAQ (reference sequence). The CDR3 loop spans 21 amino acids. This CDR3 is CASSLKGAVAGGPHSQETQYF. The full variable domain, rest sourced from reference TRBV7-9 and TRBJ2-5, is DTGVSQNPRHKITKRGQNVTFRCDPISEHNRLYWYRQTLGQGPEFLTYFQNEAQLEKSRLLSDRFSAERPKGSFSTLEIQRTEQGDSAMYLCASSLKGAVAGGPHSQETQYFGPGTRLLVL.

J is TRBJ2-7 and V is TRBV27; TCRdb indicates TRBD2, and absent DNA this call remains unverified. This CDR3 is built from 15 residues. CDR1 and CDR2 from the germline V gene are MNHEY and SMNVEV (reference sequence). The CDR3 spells CASRSHEGLEYEQYF.

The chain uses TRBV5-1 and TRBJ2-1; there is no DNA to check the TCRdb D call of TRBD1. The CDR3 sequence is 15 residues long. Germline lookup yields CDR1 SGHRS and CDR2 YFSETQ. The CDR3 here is CASSSTGSDDNEQFF.

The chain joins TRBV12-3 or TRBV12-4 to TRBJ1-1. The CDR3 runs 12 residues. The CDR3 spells CASSFWAGRAFF.

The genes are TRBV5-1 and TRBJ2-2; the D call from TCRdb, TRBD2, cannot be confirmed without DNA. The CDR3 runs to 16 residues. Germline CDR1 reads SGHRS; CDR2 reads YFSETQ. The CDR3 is CASSLSSGYTPGELFF. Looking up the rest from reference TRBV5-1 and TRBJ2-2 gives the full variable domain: KAGVTQTPRYLIKTRGQQVTLSCSPISGHRSVSWYQQTPGQGLQFLFEYFSETQRNKGNFPGRFSGRQFSNSRSEMNVSTLELGDSALYLCASSLSSGYTPGELFFGEGSRLTVL.

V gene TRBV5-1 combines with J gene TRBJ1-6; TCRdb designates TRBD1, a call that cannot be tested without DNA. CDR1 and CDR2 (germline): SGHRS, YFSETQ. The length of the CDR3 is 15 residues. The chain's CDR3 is CASRQPGQYNSPLHF.

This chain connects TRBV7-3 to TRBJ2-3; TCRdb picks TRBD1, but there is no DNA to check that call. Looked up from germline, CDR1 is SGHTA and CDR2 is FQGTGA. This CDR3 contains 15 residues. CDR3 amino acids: CASSLTPAGGTTQYF. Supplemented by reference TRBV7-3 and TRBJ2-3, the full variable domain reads GAGVSQTPSNKVTEKGKYVELRCDPISGHTALYWYRQSLGQGPEFLIYFQGTGAADDSGLPNDRFFAVRPEGSVSTLKIQRTERGDSAVYLCASSLTPAGGTTQYFGPGTRLTVL.

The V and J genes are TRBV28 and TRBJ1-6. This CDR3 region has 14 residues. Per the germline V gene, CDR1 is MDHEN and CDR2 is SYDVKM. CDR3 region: CASTGGLTSSPLHF.

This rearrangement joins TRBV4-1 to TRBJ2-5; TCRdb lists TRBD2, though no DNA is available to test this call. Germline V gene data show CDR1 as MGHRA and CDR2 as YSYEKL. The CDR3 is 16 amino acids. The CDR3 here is CASSQGPGFSVKTQYF.

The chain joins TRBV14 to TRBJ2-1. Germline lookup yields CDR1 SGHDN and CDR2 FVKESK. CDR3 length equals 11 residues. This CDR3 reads CASSKSTGWFF.

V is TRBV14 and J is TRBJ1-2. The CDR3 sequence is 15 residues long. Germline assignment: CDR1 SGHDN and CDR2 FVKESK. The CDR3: CASSQDLGLGVGYTF.

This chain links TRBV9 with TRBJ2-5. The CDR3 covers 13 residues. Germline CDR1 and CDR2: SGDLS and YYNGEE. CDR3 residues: CASSAAGSETQYF.

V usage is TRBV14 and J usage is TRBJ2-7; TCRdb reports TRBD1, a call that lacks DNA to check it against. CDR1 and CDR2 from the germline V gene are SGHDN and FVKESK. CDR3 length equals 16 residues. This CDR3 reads CASSRVSRDNSYEQYF.